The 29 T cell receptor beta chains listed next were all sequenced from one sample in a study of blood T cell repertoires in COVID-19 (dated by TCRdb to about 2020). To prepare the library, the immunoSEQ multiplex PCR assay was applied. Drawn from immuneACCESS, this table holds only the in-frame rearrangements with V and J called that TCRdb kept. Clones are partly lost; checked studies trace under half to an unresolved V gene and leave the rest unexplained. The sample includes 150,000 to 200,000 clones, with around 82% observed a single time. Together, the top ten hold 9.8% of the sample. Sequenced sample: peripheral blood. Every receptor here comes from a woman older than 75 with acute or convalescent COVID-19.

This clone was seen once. This CDR3 is CASSPDRGNSPLHF. CDR3 coding DNA: TGTGCCAGCTCACCCGACAGGGGAAATTCACCCCTCCACTTT. This chain joins TRBV18 and TRBJ1-6, with 8 bases that match TRBD1. The CDR3 runs to 14 residues. V lost 3 bases to trimming and J lost 7 bases; unmatched junction nucleotides: 2. The germline gives CDR1 KGHSH, CDR2 LQKENI.

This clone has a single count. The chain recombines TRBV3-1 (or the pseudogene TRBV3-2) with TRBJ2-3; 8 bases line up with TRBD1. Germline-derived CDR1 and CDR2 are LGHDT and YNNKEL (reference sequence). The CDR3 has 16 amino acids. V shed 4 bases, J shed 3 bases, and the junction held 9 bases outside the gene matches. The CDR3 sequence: CASSRVGQGGTDTQYF. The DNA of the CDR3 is TGTGCCAGCAGCCGGGTTGGACAGGGTGGGACAGATACGCAGTATTTT.

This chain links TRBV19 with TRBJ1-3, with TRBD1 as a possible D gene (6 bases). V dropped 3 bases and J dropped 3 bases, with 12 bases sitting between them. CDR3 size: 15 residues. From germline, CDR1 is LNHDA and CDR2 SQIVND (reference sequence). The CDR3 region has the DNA TGTGCCAGTAGTATTTCGAGGGGGATTGGAAACACCATATATTTT. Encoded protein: CASSISRGIGNTIYF.

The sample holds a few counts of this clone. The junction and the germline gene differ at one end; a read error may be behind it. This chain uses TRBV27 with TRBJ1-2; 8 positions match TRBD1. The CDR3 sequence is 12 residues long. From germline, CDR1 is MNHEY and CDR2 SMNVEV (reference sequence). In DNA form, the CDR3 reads TGCGAAAATGACAGGGGTGTGGGTGGCTACACCTTC. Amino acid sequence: CENDRGVGGYTF.

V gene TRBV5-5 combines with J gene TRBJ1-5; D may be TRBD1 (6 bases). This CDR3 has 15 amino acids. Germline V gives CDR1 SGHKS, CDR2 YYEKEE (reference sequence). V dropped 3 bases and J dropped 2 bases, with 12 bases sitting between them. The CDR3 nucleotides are TGTGCCAGCAGCTGGCAGGGGTTCGGCAATCAGCCCCAGCATTTT. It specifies CASSWQGFGNQPQHF. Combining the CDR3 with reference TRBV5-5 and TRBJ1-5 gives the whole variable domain DAGVTQSPTHLIKTRGQQVTLRCSPISGHKSVSWYQQVLGQGPQFIFQYYEKEERGRGNFPDRFSARQFPNYSSELNVNALLLGDSALYLCASSWQGFGNQPQHFGDGTRLSIL.

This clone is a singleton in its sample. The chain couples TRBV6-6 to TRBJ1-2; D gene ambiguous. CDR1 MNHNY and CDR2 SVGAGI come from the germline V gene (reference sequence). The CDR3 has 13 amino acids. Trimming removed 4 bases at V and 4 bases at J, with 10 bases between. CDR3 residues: CASSSLVAYGYTF. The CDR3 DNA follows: TGTGCCAGCAGTTCCCTAGTGGCCTATGGCTACACCTTC.

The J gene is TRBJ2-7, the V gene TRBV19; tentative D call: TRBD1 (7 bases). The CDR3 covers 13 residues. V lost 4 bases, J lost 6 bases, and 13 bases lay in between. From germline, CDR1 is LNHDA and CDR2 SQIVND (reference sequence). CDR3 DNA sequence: TGTGCCAGTAGTACCCAGGGGGGCGGCGAGCAGTACTTC. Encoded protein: CASSTQGGGEQYF.

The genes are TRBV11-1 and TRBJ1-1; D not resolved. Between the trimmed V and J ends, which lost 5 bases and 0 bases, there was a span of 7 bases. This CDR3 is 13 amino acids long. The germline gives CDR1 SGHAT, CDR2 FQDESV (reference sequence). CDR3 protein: CASSLGLNTEAFF. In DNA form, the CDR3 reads TGTGCCAGCAGCCTCGGGTTGAACACTGAAGCTTTCTTT.

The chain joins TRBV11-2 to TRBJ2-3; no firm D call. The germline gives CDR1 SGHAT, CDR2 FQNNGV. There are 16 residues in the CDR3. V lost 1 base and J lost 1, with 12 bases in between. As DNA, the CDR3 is TGTGCCAGCAGCTTAGGCCCGAGCCCGGGCACAGATACGCAGTATTTT. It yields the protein CASSLGPSPGTDTQYF.

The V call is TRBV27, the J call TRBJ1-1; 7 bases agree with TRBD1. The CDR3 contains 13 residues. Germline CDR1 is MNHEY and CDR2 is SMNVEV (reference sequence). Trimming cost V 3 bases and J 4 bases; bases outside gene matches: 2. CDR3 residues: CASSFPGGTEAFF. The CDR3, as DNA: TGTGCCAGCAGTTTCCCAGGGGGCACTGAAGCTTTCTTT.

The CDR3 DNA reads TGCGCCAGCAGCCCGGGGACTAGAAACACCGGGGAGCTGTTTTTT. Encoded protein: CASSPGTRNTGELFF. The chain has TRBV4-1 and TRBJ2-2, with 8 nucleotides matching TRBD2. Germline V CDR1 and CDR2: MGHRA, YSYEKL. V shed 4 bases, J shed 2 bases, and the junction held 3 bases outside the gene matches. The CDR3 sequence is 15 residues long.

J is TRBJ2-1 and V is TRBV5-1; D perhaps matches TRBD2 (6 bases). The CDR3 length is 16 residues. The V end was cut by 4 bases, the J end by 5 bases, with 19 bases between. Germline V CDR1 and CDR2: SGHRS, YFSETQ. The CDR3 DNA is TGCGCCAGCAGCCCCAGCGGGTTAGGATCAAACAATGAGCAGTTCTTC. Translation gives CASSPSGLGSNNEQFF.

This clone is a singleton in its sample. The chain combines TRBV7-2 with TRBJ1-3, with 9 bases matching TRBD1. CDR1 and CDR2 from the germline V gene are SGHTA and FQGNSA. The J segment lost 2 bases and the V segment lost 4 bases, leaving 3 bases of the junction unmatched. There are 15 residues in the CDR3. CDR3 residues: CASSYGQGTGNTIYF. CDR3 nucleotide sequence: TGTGCCAGCAGCTATGGACAGGGGACTGGAAACACCATATATTTT. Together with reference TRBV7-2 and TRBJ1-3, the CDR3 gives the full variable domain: GAGVSQSPSNKVTEKGKDVELRCDPISGHTALYWYRQSLGQGLEFLIYFQGNSAPDKSGLPSDRFSAERTGGSVSTLTIQRTQQEDSAVYLCASSYGQGTGNTIYFGEGSWLTVV.

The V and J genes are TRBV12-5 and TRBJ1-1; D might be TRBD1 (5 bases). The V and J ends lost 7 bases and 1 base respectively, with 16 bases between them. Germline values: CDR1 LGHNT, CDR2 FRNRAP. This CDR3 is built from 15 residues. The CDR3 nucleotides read TGTGCTAGTGCCCTCCGCGGGGCCACGAACACTGAAGCTTTCTTT. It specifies CASALRGATNTEAFF.

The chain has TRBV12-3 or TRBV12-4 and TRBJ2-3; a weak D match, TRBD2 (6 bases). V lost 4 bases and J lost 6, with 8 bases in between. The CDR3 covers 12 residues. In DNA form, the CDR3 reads TGTGCCAGCAGTTCTGGGGGGGATACGCAGTATTTT. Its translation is CASSSGGDTQYF.

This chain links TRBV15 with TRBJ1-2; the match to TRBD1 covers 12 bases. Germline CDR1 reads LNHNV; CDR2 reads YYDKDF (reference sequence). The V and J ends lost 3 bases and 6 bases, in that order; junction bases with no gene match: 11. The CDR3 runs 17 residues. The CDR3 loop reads CATSRARGQGAENGYTF. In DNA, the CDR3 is TGTGCCACCAGCAGGGCTAGGGGACAGGGGGCCGAGAATGGCTACACCTTC.

CDR3 sequence: CASGLVARGGYTF. The CDR3, as DNA: TGTGCTAGTGGTTTGGTAGCCCGCGGCGGCTACACCTTC. V usage is TRBV12-5 and J usage is TRBJ1-2, with no clear D. The CDR3 extends over 13 amino acids. The V gene lost 0 bases and the J gene lost 8 bases, with 10 bases spanning the gap. CDR1 and CDR2 (germline): LGHNT, FRNRAP.

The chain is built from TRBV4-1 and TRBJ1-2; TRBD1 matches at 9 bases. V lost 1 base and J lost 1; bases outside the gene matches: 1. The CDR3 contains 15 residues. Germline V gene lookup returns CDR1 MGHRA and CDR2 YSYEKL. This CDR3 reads CASSQGTGDNYGYTF. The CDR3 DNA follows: TGCGCCAGCAGCCAAGGGACAGGGGATAACTATGGCTACACCTTC.

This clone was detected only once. The CDR3 region has the DNA TGTGCCAGCTCAGGGACAGGGCGTACTGAAGCTTTCTTT. This codes for CASSGTGRTEAFF. The V and J genes are TRBV18 and TRBJ1-1; 9 bases map to TRBD1. CDR1 and CDR2 from the germline V gene are KGHSH and LQKENI. The CDR3 is 13 amino acids. V lost 5 bases and J lost 5; bases outside the gene matches: 3. The variable domain in full, with the rest retrieved from reference TRBV18 and TRBJ1-1, is NAGVMQNPRHLVRRRGQEARLRCSPMKGHSHVYWYRQLPEEGLKFMVYLQKENIIDESGMPKERFSAEFPKEGPSILRIQQVVRGDSAAYFCASSGTGRTEAFFGQGTRLTVV.

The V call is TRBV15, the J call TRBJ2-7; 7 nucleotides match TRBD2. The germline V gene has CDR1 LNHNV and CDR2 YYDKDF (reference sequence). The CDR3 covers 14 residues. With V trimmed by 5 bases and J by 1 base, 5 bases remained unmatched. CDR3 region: CATSWGGDSYEQYF. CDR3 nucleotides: TGTGCCACCAGCTGGGGGGGGGATTCCTACGAGCAGTACTTC. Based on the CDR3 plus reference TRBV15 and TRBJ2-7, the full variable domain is DAMVIQNPRYQVTQFGKPVTLSCSQTLNHNVMYWYQQKSSQAPKLLFHYYDKDFNNEADTPDNFQSRRPNTSFCFLDIRSPGLGDTAMYLCATSWGGDSYEQYFGPGTRLTVT.

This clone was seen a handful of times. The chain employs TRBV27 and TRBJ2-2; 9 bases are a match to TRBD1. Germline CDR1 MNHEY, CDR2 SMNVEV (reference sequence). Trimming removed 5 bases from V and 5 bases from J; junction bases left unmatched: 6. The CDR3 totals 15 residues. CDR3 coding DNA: TGTGCCAGCAGTAAGGGACAGGGAGTAACCGGGGAGCTGTTTTTT. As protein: CASSKGQGVTGELFF.

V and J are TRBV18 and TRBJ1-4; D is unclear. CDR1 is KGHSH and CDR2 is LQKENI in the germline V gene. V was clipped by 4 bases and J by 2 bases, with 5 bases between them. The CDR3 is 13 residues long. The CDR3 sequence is CASSLETNEKLFF. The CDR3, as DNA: TGTGCCAGCTCACTAGAGACTAATGAAAAACTGTTTTTT.

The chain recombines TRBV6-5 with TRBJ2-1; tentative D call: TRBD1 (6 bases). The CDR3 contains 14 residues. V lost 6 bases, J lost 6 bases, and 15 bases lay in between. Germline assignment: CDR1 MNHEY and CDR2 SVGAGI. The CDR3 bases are TGTGCCAGCAGGGGGGCCAGCATACTCAATGAGCAGTTCTTC. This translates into CASRGASILNEQFF.

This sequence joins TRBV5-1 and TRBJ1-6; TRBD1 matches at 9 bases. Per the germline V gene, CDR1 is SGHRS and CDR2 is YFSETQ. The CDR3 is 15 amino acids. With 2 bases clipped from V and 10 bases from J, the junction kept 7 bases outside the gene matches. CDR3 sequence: CASSFGDRVFSPLHF. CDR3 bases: TGCGCCAGCAGCTTTGGGGACAGGGTGTTCTCACCCCTCCACTTT. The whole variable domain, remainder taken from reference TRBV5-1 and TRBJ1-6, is KAGVTQTPRYLIKTRGQQVTLSCSPISGHRSVSWYQQTPGQGLQFLFEYFSETQRNKGNFPGRFSGRQFSNSRSEMNVSTLELGDSALYLCASSFGDRVFSPLHFGNGTRLTVT.

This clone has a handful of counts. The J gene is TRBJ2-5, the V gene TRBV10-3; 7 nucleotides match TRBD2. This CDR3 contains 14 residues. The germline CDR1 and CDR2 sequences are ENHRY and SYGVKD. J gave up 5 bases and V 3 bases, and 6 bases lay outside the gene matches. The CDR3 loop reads CAISDSGGVETQYF. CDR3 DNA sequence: TGTGCCATCAGTGATTCGGGAGGTGTGGAGACCCAGTACTTC.

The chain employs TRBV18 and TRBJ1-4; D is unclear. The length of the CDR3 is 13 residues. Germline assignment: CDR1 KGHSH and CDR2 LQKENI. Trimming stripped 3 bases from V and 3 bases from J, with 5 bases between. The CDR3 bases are TGTGCCAGCTCACCTCCCTCTAATGAAAAACTGTTTTTT. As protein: CASSPPSNEKLFF.

The CDR3 DNA reads TGTGCCAGCAGCTTGCGAGCGGACGAGCAGTACTTC. Its translation is CASSLRADEQYF. The chain combines TRBV5-6 with TRBJ2-7, with a possible D match to TRBD2 (5 bases). CDR1 and CDR2 (germline): SGHDT, YYEEEE. The length of the CDR3 is 12 residues. The germline V and J ends were trimmed by 1 base and 5 bases, with 7 bases remaining between them. Combining the CDR3 with reference TRBV5-6 and TRBJ2-7 gives the whole variable domain DAGVTQSPTHLIKTRGQQVTLRCSPKSGHDTVSWYQQALGQGPQFIFQYYEEEERQRGNFPDRFSGHQFPNYSSELNVNALLLGDSALYLCASSLRADEQYFGPGTRLTVT.

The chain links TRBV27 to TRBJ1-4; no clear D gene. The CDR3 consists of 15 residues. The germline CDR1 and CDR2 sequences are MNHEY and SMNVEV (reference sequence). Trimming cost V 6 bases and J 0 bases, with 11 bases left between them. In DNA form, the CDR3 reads TGTGCCAGCAGCCCCCCCGGGGCAACTAATGAAAAACTGTTTTTT. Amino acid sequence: CASSPPGATNEKLFF.

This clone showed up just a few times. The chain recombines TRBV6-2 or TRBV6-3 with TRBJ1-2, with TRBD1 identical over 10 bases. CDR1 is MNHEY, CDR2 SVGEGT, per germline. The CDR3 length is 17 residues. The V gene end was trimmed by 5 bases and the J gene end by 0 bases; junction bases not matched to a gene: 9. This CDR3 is CASSQPAGTGANYGYTF. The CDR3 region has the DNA TGTGCCAGCAGTCAACCCGCCGGGACAGGGGCTAACTATGGCTACACCTTC.